This TCR beta chain was sequenced in a study of blood T cell repertoires in COVID-19. At the level of the study: The United States, Italy and Spain were the sources of the acute and convalescent COVID-19 samples. T cells, B-cell-depleted T cells, or PBMCs provided the cDNA or gDNA that served as material.

This table comes from immunoSEQ multiplex PCR, and its TCRdb copy is limited to in-frame clones, with some not included. The sample lists some 180,000 clones; about 86% were seen once. The CDR3 contains 15 residues. The germline CDR1 and CDR2 sequences are SGHTA and FQGTGA. Trimming took 5 bases from V and 2 from J, leaving 15 bases between them. The clonotype comes from a man aged 65-85 years with active or convalescent COVID-19. What was sequenced was peripheral blood. This chain joins TRBV7-3 and TRBJ2-5; D perhaps matches TRBD1 (5 bases). CDR3 nucleotides: TGTGCCAGCAGCCCGGGTTTAGGGGTACAAGAGACCCAGTACTTC. Its translation is CASSPGLGVQETQYF.